The rows below give T cell receptor beta chains drawn from one sample of a study of blood T cell repertoires in COVID-19. Using immunoSEQ multiplex PCR, the repertoire was profiled, and TCRdb retains in-frame clones only, with some absent. The sample yields roughly 84,000 clones, less than 80% seen once. Sequenced sample: peripheral blood. These receptors were collected from a woman in her forties or fifties with acute or convalescent COVID-19. CDR3s include the opening cysteine and the closing phenylalanine or tryptophan. The order of the fields is clone size, D gene, J gene, V gene, CDR3 protein, CDR3 DNA. A D gene is named only where the DNA matches it firmly. Clone size is shown for a subset of rows, as once, few, many or a class of expanded clone.

NA,TRBD2,TRBJ2-2,TRBV5-1,CASSLVAGGRAGGELFF,TGCGCCAGCAGCTTGGTGGCGGGGGGCCGAGCGGGCGGGGAGCTGTTTTTT
NA,NA,TRBJ1-4,TRBV5-1,CASSPGQYPTNEKLFF,TGCGCCAGCAGCCCTGGACAGTACCCAACTAATGAAAAACTGTTTTTT
NA,NA,TRBJ1-5,TRBV3-1/TRBV3-2,CASSQEGGSNQPQHF,TGTGCCAGCAGCCAAGAGGGGGGGAGCAATCAGCCCCAGCATTTT
NA,TRBD1,TRBJ1-2,TRBV18,CASSHMDRDSGYTF,TGTGCCAGCTCCCATATGGACAGGGACAGTGGCTACACCTTC
once,NA,TRBJ1-2,TRBV6-4,CASSDITGKGGYTF,TGTGCCAGCAGTGACATCACAGGGAAGGGCGGCTACACCTTC
NA,NA,TRBJ1-6,TRBV11-2,CASSLRQGPLNLPLHF,TGTGCCAGCAGCTTAAGGCAGGGTCCTTTAAATTTACCCCTCCACTTT
few,NA,TRBJ1-1,TRBV21-1,CASSKVPGQGLGTEAFF,TGTGCCAGCAGCAAAGTCCCGGGACAGGGATTAGGAACTGAAGCTTTCTTT
NA,NA,TRBJ1-2,TRBV29-1,CSIRMAGEGNGYTF,TGCAGCATACGGATGGCAGGGGAAGGGAATGGCTACACCTTC
NA,TRBD1,TRBJ1-3,TRBV6-5,CASSRSQGSGNTIYF,TGTGCCAGCAGTAGGTCACAGGGGTCTGGAAACACCATATATTTT
NA,NA,TRBJ1-5,TRBV5-1,CASSWGDANQPQHF,TGCGCCAGCAGCTGGGGAGACGCCAATCAGCCCCAGCATTTT
NA,NA,TRBJ2-3,TRBV7-2,CASSPHTDTQYF,TGTGCCAGCAGCCCCCACACAGATACGCAGTATTTT
NA,NA,TRBJ1-6,TRBV27,CASSYVRRDSPLHF,TGTGCCAGCAGTTATGTCAGGCGAGATTCACCCCTCCACTTT
NA,NA,TRBJ1-6,TRBV4-3,CASSPENRSNSPLHF,TGCGCCAGCAGCCCTGAGAACCGGAGCAATTCACCCCTCCACTTT
once,NA,TRBJ1-2,TRBV9,CASSVASTGSYGYTF,TGTGCCAGCAGCGTAGCTAGCACCGGGAGCTATGGCTACACCTTC
NA,TRBD1,TRBJ2-1,TRBV27,CASSLKTGSLTRDRGRNEQFF,TGTGCCAGCAGTTTAAAAACGGGAAGCCTTACTAGGGACAGGGGAAGGAATGAGCAGTTCTTC
once,NA,TRBJ1-5,TRBV19,CASSIPPNQPQHF,TGTGCCAGTAGTATCCCCCCAAATCAGCCCCAGCATTTT
NA,NA,TRBJ2-1,TRBV6-6,CASSSTGYNEQFF,TGTGCCAGCAGTTCGACAGGCTACAATGAGCAGTTCTTC
NA,TRBD1,TRBJ1-5,TRBV28,CATRDRLSNQPQHF,TGTGCCACCCGGGACAGACTTAGCAATCAGCCCCAGCATTTT
NA,TRBD1,TRBJ1-1,TRBV28,CASRNAGGAGTEAFF,TGTGCCAGCAGAAACGCAGGGGGCGCGGGGACTGAAGCTTTCTTT
few,TRBD1,TRBJ1-5,TRBV9,CASSVGTGQGQPQHF,TGTGCCAGCAGCGTCGGGACAGGGCAAGGGCAGCCCCAGCATTTT
NA,NA,TRBJ1-1,TRBV2,CASTPGRTNTEAFF,TGTGCCAGCACCCCAGGTCGAACAAACACTGAAGCTTTCTTT
NA,NA,TRBJ1-2,TRBV4-1,CASSLATPTANGYTF,TGCGCCAGCAGCTTAGCTACCCCAACCGCGAATGGCTACACCTTC
NA,TRBD1,TRBJ1-6,TRBV6-5,CASSLTGEGSPLHF,TGTGCCAGCAGTTTAACAGGGGAAGGCTCACCCCTCCACTTT
NA,TRBD1,TRBJ1-2,TRBV19,CASRSQGANYGYTF,TGTGCCAGTAGGTCACAGGGGGCCAACTATGGCTACACCTTC
NA,TRBD2,TRBJ2-1,TRBV7-6,CASSGIMGLAGDRSYNEQFF,TGTGCCAGCAGCGGAATAATGGGACTAGCGGGGGACCGCTCCTACAATGAGCAGTTCTTC
NA,TRBD1,TRBJ1-2,TRBV25-1,CASSGQGYGYTF,TGTGCCAGCAGTGGACAGGGGTATGGCTACACCTTC
NA,TRBD1,TRBJ1-2,TRBV28,CASTPRQGASFNYGYTF,TGTGCCAGCACCCCGCGGCAGGGGGCATCTTTCAACTATGGCTACACCTTC
NA,TRBD1,TRBJ1-2,TRBV7-9,CASSPRTGGGGYTF,TGTGCCAGCAGCCCCCGGACAGGGGGAGGTGGCTACACCTTC
NA,NA,TRBJ2-1,TRBV7-2,CASSLGLNNEQFF,TGTGCCAGCAGCTTAGGACTGAACAATGAGCAGTTCTTC
NA,TRBD2,TRBJ2-7,TRBV5-6,CASSDDSGASYEQYF,TGTGCCAGCAGCGATGACAGCGGGGCCTCCTACGAGCAGTACTTC
NA,NA,TRBJ2-7,TRBV5-5,CASSFYGGYEQYF,TGTGCCAGCAGCTTCTATGGTGGCTACGAGCAGTACTTC
once,NA,TRBJ2-1,TRBV24-1,CATSDPGLDSYNEQFF,TGTGCCACCAGTGATCCGGGACTCGACTCCTACAATGAGCAGTTCTTC
NA,NA,TRBJ1-5,TRBV9,CASSPGEGKRQPQHF,TGTGCCAGCAGCCCAGGGGAGGGCAAGCGTCAGCCCCAGCATTTT
NA,NA,TRBJ2-1,TRBV3-1/TRBV3-2,CASSQDFSSEQFF,TGTGCCAGCAGCCAAGACTTTTCCAGTGAGCAGTTCTTC
NA,NA,TRBJ2-7,TRBV5-1,CASSLDTSNYEQYF,TGCGCCAGCAGCTTAGATACGAGCAACTACGAGCAGTACTTC
NA,TRBD2,TRBJ2-5,TRBV7-9,CASSPGPAGAQYF,TGTGCCAGCAGCCCCGGGCCCGCGGGGGCCCAGTACTTC